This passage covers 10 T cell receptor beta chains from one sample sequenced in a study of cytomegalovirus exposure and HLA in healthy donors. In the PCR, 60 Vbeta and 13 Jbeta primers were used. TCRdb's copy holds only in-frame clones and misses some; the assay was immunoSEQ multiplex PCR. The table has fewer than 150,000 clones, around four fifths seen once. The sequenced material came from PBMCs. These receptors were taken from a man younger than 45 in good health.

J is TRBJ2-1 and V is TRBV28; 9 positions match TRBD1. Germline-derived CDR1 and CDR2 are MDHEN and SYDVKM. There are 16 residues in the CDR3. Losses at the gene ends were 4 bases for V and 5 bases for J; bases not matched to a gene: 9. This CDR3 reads CASSSPPGQGHNEQFF. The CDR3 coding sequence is TGTGCCAGCAGTTCCCCGCCGGGACAGGGACACAATGAGCAGTTCTTC. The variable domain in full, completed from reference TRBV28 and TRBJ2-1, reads DVKVTQSSRYLVKRTGEKVFLECVQDMDHENMFWYRQDPGLGLRLIYFSYDVKMKEKGDIPEGYSVSREKKERFSLILESASTNQTSMYLCASSSPPGQGHNEQFFGPGTRLTVL.

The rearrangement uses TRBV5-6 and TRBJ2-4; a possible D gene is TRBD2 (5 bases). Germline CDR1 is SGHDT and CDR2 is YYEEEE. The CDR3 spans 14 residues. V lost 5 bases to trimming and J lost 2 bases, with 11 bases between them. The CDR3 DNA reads TGTGCCAGCAGTTACAGAGGGCCCAAAAACATTCAGTACTTC. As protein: CASSYRGPKNIQYF.

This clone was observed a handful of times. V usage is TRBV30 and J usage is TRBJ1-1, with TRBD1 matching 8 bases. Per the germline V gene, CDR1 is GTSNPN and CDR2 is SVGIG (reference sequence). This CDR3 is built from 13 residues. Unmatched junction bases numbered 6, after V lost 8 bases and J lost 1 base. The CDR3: CANTGQANTEAFF. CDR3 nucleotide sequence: TGTGCCAACACGGGACAGGCGAACACTGAAGCTTTCTTT.

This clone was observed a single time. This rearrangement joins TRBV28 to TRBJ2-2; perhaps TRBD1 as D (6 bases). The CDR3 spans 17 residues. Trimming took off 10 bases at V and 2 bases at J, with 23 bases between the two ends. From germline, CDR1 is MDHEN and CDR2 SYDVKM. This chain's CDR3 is CATTRPRWTENTGELFF. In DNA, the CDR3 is TGTGCCACCACCAGACCACGCTGGACAGAAAACACCGGGGAGCTGTTTTTT.

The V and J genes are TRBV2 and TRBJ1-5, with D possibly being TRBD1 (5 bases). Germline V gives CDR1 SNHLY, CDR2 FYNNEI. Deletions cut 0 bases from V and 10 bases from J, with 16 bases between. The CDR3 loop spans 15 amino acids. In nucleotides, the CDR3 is TGTGCCAGCAGTGAAGCGACCCGCCAGGGCCAACCCCAGCATTTT. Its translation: CASSEATRQGQPQHF.

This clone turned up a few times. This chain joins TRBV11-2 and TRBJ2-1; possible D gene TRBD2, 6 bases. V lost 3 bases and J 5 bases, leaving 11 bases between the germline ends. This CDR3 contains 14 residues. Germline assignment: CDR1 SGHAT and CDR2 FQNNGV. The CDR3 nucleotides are TGTGCCAGCAGCTTGGGACTCGCTAACAATGAGCAGTTCTTC. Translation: CASSLGLANNEQFF.

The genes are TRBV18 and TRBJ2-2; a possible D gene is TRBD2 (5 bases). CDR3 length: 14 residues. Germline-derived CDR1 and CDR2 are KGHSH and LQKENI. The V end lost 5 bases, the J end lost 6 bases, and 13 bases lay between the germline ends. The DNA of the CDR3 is TGTGCCAGCTCAATGTCTAGCCCACCCGGGGAGCTGTTTTTT. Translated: CASSMSSPPGELFF.

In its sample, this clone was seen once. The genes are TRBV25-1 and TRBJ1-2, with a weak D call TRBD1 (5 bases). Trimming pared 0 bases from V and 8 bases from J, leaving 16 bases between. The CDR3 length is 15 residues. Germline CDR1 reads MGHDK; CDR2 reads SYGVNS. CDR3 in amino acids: CASSEYGGQGWGYTF. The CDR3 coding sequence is TGTGCCAGCAGTGAATATGGTGGGCAGGGTTGGGGCTACACCTTC.

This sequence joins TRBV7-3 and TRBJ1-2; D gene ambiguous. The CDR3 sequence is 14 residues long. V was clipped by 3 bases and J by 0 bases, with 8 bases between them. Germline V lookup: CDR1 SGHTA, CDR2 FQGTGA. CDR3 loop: CASSFVNPNYGYTF. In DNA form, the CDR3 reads TGTGCCAGCAGCTTCGTAAATCCTAACTATGGCTACACCTTC. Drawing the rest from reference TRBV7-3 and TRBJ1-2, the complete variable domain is GAGVSQTPSNKVTEKGKYVELRCDPISGHTALYWYRQSLGQGPEFLIYFQGTGAADDSGLPNDRFFAVRPEGSVSTLKIQRTERGDSAVYLCASSFVNPNYGYTFGSGTRLTVV.

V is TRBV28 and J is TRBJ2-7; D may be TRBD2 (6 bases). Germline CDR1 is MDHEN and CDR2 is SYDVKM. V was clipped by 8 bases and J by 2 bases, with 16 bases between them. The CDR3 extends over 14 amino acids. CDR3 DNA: TGTGCCAGCTACGAGCGGGCCTTACCCTACGAGCAGTACTTC. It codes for CASYERALPYEQYF.